These 21 T cell receptor beta chains came from one sample sequenced in a study of cytomegalovirus exposure and HLA in healthy donors. The PCR was carried out with 60 Vbeta primers and 13 Jbeta primers. Generated by immunoSEQ multiplex PCR, the TCRdb table keeps only in-frame clones and is missing some. The data contain fewer than 200,000 clones, approximately 77% of them singletons. Material for sequencing was PBMCs. The source of these receptors is a male donor in good health and CMV-seronegative.

The chain combines TRBV28 with TRBJ2-5, with D perhaps TRBD1 (6 bases). In germline, CDR1 is MDHEN, CDR2 SYDVKM. This CDR3 is built from 11 residues. Trimming removed 3 bases from V and 11 bases from J, with 10 bases in between. This CDR3 is CASSFEGEQYF. The CDR3 DNA sequence: TGTGCCAGCAGTTTTGAGGGGGAGCAGTACTTC.

This chain links TRBV6-4 with TRBJ1-2; TRBD1 matches at 10 bases. Germline lookup yields CDR1 MRHNA and CDR2 SNTAGT. The junction had 4 bases not matched to a gene; V was cut back by 6 bases and J by 3 bases. This CDR3 comprises 14 residues. The CDR3 region has the DNA TGTGCCAGCAGGGAAGGGACAGGGGACTATGGCTACACCTTC. It encodes CASREGTGDYGYTF.

Concerning this clone: The sample carries other DNA sequences with the same CDR3. The chain carries TRBV18 and TRBJ1-6; TRBD1 matches 7 bases. Germline CDR1 KGHSH, CDR2 LQKENI. This CDR3 has 14 amino acids. V trimming: 3 bases; J trimming: 7 bases; junction bases outside the gene matches: 3. CDR3 sequence: CASSPGTENSPLHF. CDR3 nucleotide sequence: TGTGCCAGCTCACCTGGGACAGAAAATTCACCCCTCCACTTT.

The rearrangement links TRBV6-5 to TRBJ1-1, with 10 nucleotides matching TRBD1. This CDR3 contains 14 residues. Germline V gene sequence: CDR1 MNHEY, CDR2 SVGAGI. V dropped 7 bases and J dropped 7; count of bases not matched to a gene: 9. In DNA form, the CDR3 reads TGTGCCAGCAAGACCCCGGGACAGGGGATTGAAGCTTTCTTT. As protein: CASKTPGQGIEAFF.

DNA of the CDR3: TGTGCCAGCAGCCACCAGGAACATTATGGCTACACCTTC. As protein: CASSHQEHYGYTF. The rearrangement joins TRBV6-6 to TRBJ1-2, with D unclear. CDR3 size: 13 residues. Germline values: CDR1 MNHNY, CDR2 SVGAGI (reference sequence). With 6 bases removed from V and 5 bases from J, the gap between germline ends came to 13 bases.

The V and J genes are TRBV19 and TRBJ2-7, with a weak D call TRBD2 (5 bases). Trimming shortened V by 7 bases and J by 5 bases, and 18 bases separated the two germline ends. This CDR3 is 14 amino acids long. The germline gives CDR1 LNHDA, CDR2 SQIVND (reference sequence). The CDR3 DNA is TGTGCCAGTACCATGGGAGTCCTCTTCGACGAGCAGTACTTC. It yields the protein CASTMGVLFDEQYF.

The chain couples TRBV5-6 to TRBJ2-3; 7 bases align to TRBD1. Germline V lookup: CDR1 SGHDT, CDR2 YYEEEE. The CDR3 is 15 residues long. With 1 base clipped from V and 3 bases from J, the junction kept 5 bases outside the gene matches. DNA of the CDR3: TGTGCCAGCAGCTTGAGGGGCAGGGGGACAGATACGCAGTATTTT. Translated, it gives CASSLRGRGTDTQYF. The whole variable domain, filled in from reference TRBV5-6 and TRBJ2-3, reads DAGVTQSPTHLIKTRGQQVTLRCSPKSGHDTVSWYQQALGQGPQFIFQYYEEEERQRGNFPDRFSGHQFPNYSSELNVNALLLGDSALYLCASSLRGRGTDTQYFGPGTRLTVL.

J is TRBJ2-7 and V is TRBV4-3; no definite D call. Germline CDR1 and CDR2: LGHNA and YSLEER. The length of the CDR3 is 13 residues. With 1 base removed from V and 6 bases from J, the gap between germline ends came to 10 bases. The CDR3 loop reads CASSQGKLSEQYF. The CDR3 DNA sequence: TGCGCCAGCAGCCAAGGAAAGTTGAGCGAGCAGTACTTC.

This clone has just one count. The J gene is TRBJ1-2, the V gene TRBV6-6, with a weak D call TRBD1 (6 bases). The CDR3 sequence is 14 residues long. V lost 2 bases, J lost 7 bases, and 14 bases lay in between. Germline CDR1 reads MNHNY; CDR2 reads SVGAGI (reference sequence). The CDR3 spells CASSYPAGASGYTF. The CDR3 nucleotides are TGTGCCAGCAGTTACCCCGCGGGGGCGAGTGGCTACACCTTC.

This clone was seen more than once but under ten times. The rearrangement joins TRBV10-2 to TRBJ1-5; unclear D gene. V was shortened by 4 bases and J by 0 bases, with 7 bases between the two germline ends. The CDR3 spans 14 residues. From germline, CDR1 is WSHSY and CDR2 SAAADI. The CDR3 DNA sequence: TGCGCCAGCAGTGCTGTCTATAGCAATCAGCCCCAGCATTTT. It yields the protein CASSAVYSNQPQHF.

This chain links TRBV10-3 with TRBJ2-5; D is possibly TRBD2 (6 bases). Germline CDR1 and CDR2: ENHRY and SYGVKD. The V end lost 7 bases, the J end lost 1 base, and 10 bases lay between the germline ends. The length of the CDR3 is 13 residues. The CDR3 DNA reads TGTGCCATCACTGCGGGGACCCAAGAGACCCAGTACTTC. Translation: CAITAGTQETQYF.

The V call is TRBV9, the J call TRBJ2-3; TRBD1 matches 9 bases. V shed 4 bases and J 1 base; nucleotides not matched to a gene: 4. This CDR3 has 15 amino acids. CDR1 and CDR2 (germline): SGDLS, YYNGEE. The CDR3 reads CASSLGQGGTDTQYF. CDR3 in DNA: TGTGCCAGCAGCTTGGGACAGGGTGGCACAGATACGCAGTATTTT.

The chain recombines TRBV9 with TRBJ2-7; possible D gene TRBD1, 6 bases. Trimming removed 4 bases from V and 4 bases from J, with 12 bases in between. From germline, CDR1 is SGDLS and CDR2 YYNGEE. This CDR3 has 13 residues. The CDR3 region has the DNA TGTGCCAGCAGCACAGGGACACCATACGAGCAGTACTTC. Its protein is CASSTGTPYEQYF.

The chain combines TRBV28 with TRBJ1-2; D is unresolved. V gave up 8 bases and J gave up 4 bases, with 14 bases separating them. CDR1 is MDHEN and CDR2 is SYDVKM in the germline V gene. There are 13 residues in the CDR3. DNA for the CDR3: TGTGCCAGCCGCCGGGAAGGGCTCTATGGCTACACCTTC. Its protein is CASRREGLYGYTF.

CDR3 protein: CASSLGSGQGLRYEQYF. The CDR3 coding sequence is TGTGCCAGCAGCTTAGGGTCGGGACAGGGACTTCGCTACGAGCAGTACTTC. The V call is TRBV11-1, the J call TRBJ2-7; 9 bases agree with TRBD1. This CDR3 is built from 17 residues. Trimming at V came to 1 base and at J to 3 bases, leaving 10 bases not matched to a gene. Germline CDR1 is SGHAT and CDR2 is FQDESV (reference sequence).

This clone was seen only once. The chain links TRBV18 to TRBJ1-1, with TRBD1 identical over 12 bases. The V segment lost 6 bases and the J segment 6 bases; nucleotides outside the gene matches: 14. CDR3 length equals 17 residues. Germline values: CDR1 KGHSH, CDR2 LQKENI. As DNA, the CDR3 is TGTGCCAGCTCCCGTTCCGGGACAGGGGGCGGGATGTCTGAAGCTTTCTTT. Translating it yields CASSRSGTGGGMSEAFF.

The chain recombines TRBV5-1 with TRBJ2-7, with D possibly being TRBD2 (5 bases). The V end was cut by 0 bases, the J end by 2 bases, with 24 bases between. The germline CDR1 and CDR2 sequences are SGHRS and YFSETQ. The CDR3 spans 19 residues. CDR3 amino acids: CASSLAKSAFPGTTYEQYF. The CDR3 coding sequence is TGCGCCAGCAGCTTGGCCAAGTCAGCGTTTCCGGGAACTACCTACGAGCAGTACTTC.

V gene TRBV6-5 combines with J gene TRBJ1-5, with D hard to call. This CDR3 is built from 14 residues. The germline V and J ends were trimmed by 0 bases and 7 bases, with 10 bases remaining between them. CDR1 is MNHEY and CDR2 is SVGAGI in the germline V gene. The CDR3 sequence is CASSYSQAQQPQHF. CDR3 coding DNA: TGTGCCAGCAGTTACTCCCAGGCTCAGCAGCCCCAGCATTTT.

A note on this clone: Its ends do not fully match the called genes, so a read error is possible. The chain combines TRBV11-2 with TRBJ2-5; TRBD2 agrees at 11 bases. The CDR3 spans 16 residues. Germline values: CDR1 SGHAT, CDR2 FQNNGV. The CDR3, as DNA: TGTGCCAGCAGCTTGGTAGCGGGGGGGCCCGAAGAGGCCCAGTACTTC. As protein: CASSLVAGGPEEAQYF.

The J gene is TRBJ2-3, the V gene TRBV10-3; TRBD2 aligns across 13 bases. The trim removed 4 bases at V and 0 bases at J, leaving 7 bases unmatched. Germline assignment: CDR1 ENHRY and CDR2 SYGVKD. This CDR3 is 18 amino acids long. CDR3 bases: TGTGCCATCAGTGGACTAGCGGGGGGCCTAGCTAGCACAGATACGCAGTATTTT. It encodes CAISGLAGGLASTDTQYF.

The chain has TRBV5-1 and TRBJ2-5, with D tentatively TRBD1 (5 bases). CDR3 size: 16 residues. Trimming cost V 0 bases and J 2 bases, with 14 bases left between them. Per the germline V gene, CDR1 is SGHRS and CDR2 is YFSETQ. The CDR3 protein is CASSLATGKRQETQYF. The CDR3 coding sequence is TGCGCCAGCAGCTTGGCAACAGGAAAAAGACAAGAGACCCAGTACTTC.